These 5 T cell receptor beta chains originate from one sample sequenced in a study of blood T cells in healthy people across ages. Next came a second PCR, run for about 6 to 12 cycles, which used a sample-barcoded 5' primer along with a J-beta primer mix. From the 5' RACE reads, TCRdb called clonotypes with MiXCR, one entry per CDR3 protein. The sample includes hundreds of thousands of distinct CDR3 sequences, about a fifth of them seen just once. What was sequenced was blood. Receptor source: a man aged 65 to 79 in good health.

The chain couples TRBV25-1 to TRBJ2-3; the D gene is possibly TRBD2 (7 bases). This CDR3 has 16 amino acids. V was shortened by 1 base and J by 6 bases, with 17 bases between the two germline ends. CDR1 is MGHDK, CDR2 SYGVNS, per germline. DNA of the CDR3: TGTGCCAGCAGTGAATTGGGGGGGGCCGGCAGGGATACGCAGTATTTT. It translates to CASSELGGAGRDTQYF.

The chain joins TRBV20-1 to TRBJ1-1; 9 bases are a match to TRBD1. Looked up from germline, CDR1 is DFQATT and CDR2 is SNEGSKA (reference sequence). V dropped 6 bases and J dropped 0; count of bases not matched to a gene: 11. The CDR3 extends over 16 amino acids. The CDR3: CSAGGGTGIMNTEAFF. In nucleotides, the CDR3 is TGCAGTGCCGGAGGTGGGACAGGGATCATGAACACTGAAGCTTTCTTT.

V and J are TRBV2 and TRBJ2-1; D possibly corresponds to TRBD2 (6 bases). This CDR3 is 11 amino acids long. CDR1 and CDR2 from the germline V gene are SNHLY and FYNNEI. V lost 11 bases, J lost 4 bases, and 9 bases lay in between. CDR3 bases: TGTGCCGGGCGGGGTTACAATGAGCAGTTCTTC. Translated, it gives CAGRGYNEQFF.

The count of this clonotype is one. V and J are TRBV4-1 and TRBJ2-5; D is unresolved. V lost 0 bases and J lost 0, with 8 bases in between. Per germline, CDR1 MGHRA and CDR2 YSYEKL. The CDR3 spans 15 residues. CDR3 in DNA: TGCGCCAGCAGCCAAGATCGGGCTAACCAAGAGACCCAGTACTTC. This gives the protein CASSQDRANQETQYF.

The chain's CDR3 is CASSLAQAGDNTQYF. DNA of the CDR3: TGTGCCAGCAGCTTAGCCCAAGCGGGAGATAATACGCAGTATTTT. This chain connects TRBV7-2 to TRBJ2-3; 8 bases agree with TRBD2. V gave up 0 bases and J gave up 7 bases; unmatched junction bases: 6. The CDR3 has 15 residues. Germline V CDR1 and CDR2: SGHTA, FQGNSA.